These T cell receptor beta chains were read from a single sample in a study of T cells in Graves' hyperthyroidism and ophthalmopathy. Each CDR3 protein is one row after TCRdb ran MiXCR on the multiplex PCR reads. This sample has about 380,000 distinct CDR3 sequences, with roughly 13% found just once. The material sequenced was blood. The receptors derive from a man aged 30 to 39 with Graves' hyperthyroidism that later progressed to Graves' ophthalmopathy. CDR3s include the opening cysteine and the closing phenylalanine or tryptophan. Some rows have no size entry. The others give once, few or many, or a class for an expanded clone.

j_gene: TRBJ1-1; v_gene: TRBV6-6; abundance: many; CDR3aa: CASSYSLESNTEAFF
j_gene: TRBJ1-2; v_gene: TRBV28; abundance: many; CDR3aa: CASSIKIYGYTF
j_gene: TRBJ1-6; v_gene: TRBV30; abundance: NA; CDR3aa: CAWSPRGFQGYNSPLHF
j_gene: TRBJ2-7; v_gene: TRBV6-2/TRBV6-3; abundance: NA; CDR3aa: CASSGAGRTYEQYF
j_gene: TRBJ2-1; v_gene: TRBV30; abundance: NA; CDR3aa: CAWSLRQGLSYNEQFF
j_gene: TRBJ2-5; v_gene: TRBV3-1; abundance: many; CDR3aa: CASSQGDRTQETQYF
j_gene: TRBJ1-6; v_gene: TRBV6-1; abundance: NA; CDR3aa: CASNLGGVGSPLHF
j_gene: TRBJ1-1; v_gene: TRBV6-1; abundance: many; CDR3aa: CASSRQGTTEAFF
j_gene: TRBJ2-4; v_gene: TRBV4-1; abundance: NA; CDR3aa: CASSQDWANWENIQYF
j_gene: TRBJ1-5; v_gene: TRBV28; abundance: NA; CDR3aa: CASSSVTGGGPQHF
j_gene: TRBJ2-7; v_gene: TRBV12-3/TRBV12-4; abundance: many; CDR3aa: CASSAHRGRVEQYF
j_gene: TRBJ1-1; v_gene: TRBV28; abundance: NA; CDR3aa: CVSTFRLGDTEAFF
j_gene: TRBJ2-1; v_gene: TRBV25-1; abundance: many; CDR3aa: CASSDRPPRASYNEQFF
j_gene: TRBJ2-7; v_gene: TRBV7-2; abundance: few; CDR3aa: CASSLEDRGPYEQYF
j_gene: TRBJ1-5; v_gene: TRBV29-1; abundance: NA; CDR3aa: CSVGTGYNQPQHF
j_gene: TRBJ1-1; v_gene: TRBV25-1; abundance: NA; CDR3aa: CASSGGGVKGLWNTEAFF
j_gene: TRBJ2-5; v_gene: TRBV29-1; abundance: many; CDR3aa: CSVGLAIETQYF
j_gene: TRBJ2-7; v_gene: TRBV2; abundance: NA; CDR3aa: CASSDGGLGEQYF
j_gene: TRBJ2-1; v_gene: TRBV2; abundance: many; CDR3aa: CASRGEGLAGGWDYNEQFF
j_gene: TRBJ2-1; v_gene: TRBV20-1; abundance: few; CDR3aa: CSARDRKGQGIDEQFF
j_gene: TRBJ2-1; v_gene: TRBV27; abundance: many; CDR3aa: CASSPNRGSYNEQFF